This paragraph covers one TCR beta chain sequence. Template material for TCR beta VDJ and CDR3 profiling consisted of genomic DNA. Via MiXCR, TCRdb re-called the reads, giving one row per CDR3 protein. Found here are hundreds of thousands of distinct CDR3 sequences, roughly 61% of them singletons; the top ten hold roughly 1.3%. Sequencing involved patients with CD8+CD57+ cell expansion previously shown by flow cytometry. This sample stems from a study of CD8+CD57+ T cells in acquired aplastic anemia. Deletions cut 0 bases from V and 5 bases from J, with 12 bases between. This CDR3 comprises 15 residues. The germline CDR1 and CDR2 sequences are SGHTA and FQGTGA.

This TCR derives from a human donor with aplastic anemia. The sample comprised sorted CD4+, CD8+, or CD8+CD57+ T cells (not recorded which) from PBMCs. The V call is TRBV7-3, the J call TRBJ2-3; tentatively, D is TRBD1 (6 bases). This CDR3 is CASSLTGALGDTQYF. DNA of the CDR3: TGTGCCAGCAGCTTAACGGGGGCCTTGGGAGATACGCAGTATTTT.